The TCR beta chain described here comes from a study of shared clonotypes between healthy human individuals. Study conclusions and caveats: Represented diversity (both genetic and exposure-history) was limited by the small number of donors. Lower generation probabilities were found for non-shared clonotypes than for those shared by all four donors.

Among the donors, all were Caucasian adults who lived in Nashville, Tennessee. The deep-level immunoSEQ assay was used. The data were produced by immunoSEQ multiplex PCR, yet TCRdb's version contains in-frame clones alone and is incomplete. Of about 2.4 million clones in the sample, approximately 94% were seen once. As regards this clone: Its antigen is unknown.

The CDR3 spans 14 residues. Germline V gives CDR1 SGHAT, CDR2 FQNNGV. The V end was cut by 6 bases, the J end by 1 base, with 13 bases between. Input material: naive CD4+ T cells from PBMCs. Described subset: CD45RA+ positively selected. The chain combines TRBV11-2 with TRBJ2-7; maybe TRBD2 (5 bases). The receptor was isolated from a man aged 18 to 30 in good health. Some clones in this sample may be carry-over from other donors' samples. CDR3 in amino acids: CASSREDWSYEQYF. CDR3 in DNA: TGTGCCAGCAGTCGAGAGGACTGGTCCTACGAGCAGTACTTC.